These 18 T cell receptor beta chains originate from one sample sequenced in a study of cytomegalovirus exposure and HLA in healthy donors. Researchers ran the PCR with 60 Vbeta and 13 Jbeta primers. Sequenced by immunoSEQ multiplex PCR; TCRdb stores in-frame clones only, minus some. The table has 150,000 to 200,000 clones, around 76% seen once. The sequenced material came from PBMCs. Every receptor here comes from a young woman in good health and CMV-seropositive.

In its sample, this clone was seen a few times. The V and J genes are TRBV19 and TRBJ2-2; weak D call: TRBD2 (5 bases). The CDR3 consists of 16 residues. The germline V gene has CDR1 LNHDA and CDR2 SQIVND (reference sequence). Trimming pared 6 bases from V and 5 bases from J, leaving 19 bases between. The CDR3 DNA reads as TGTGCCAGTAGCAGGACTCGGGCCGCGGCGACCGGGGAGCTGTTTTTT. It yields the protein CASSRTRAAATGELFF.

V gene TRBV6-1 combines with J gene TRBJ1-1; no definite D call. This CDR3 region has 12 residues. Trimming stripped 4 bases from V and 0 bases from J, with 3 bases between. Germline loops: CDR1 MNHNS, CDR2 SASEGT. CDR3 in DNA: TGTGCCAGCAGTGTAGTGAACACTGAAGCTTTCTTT. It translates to CASSVVNTEAFF.

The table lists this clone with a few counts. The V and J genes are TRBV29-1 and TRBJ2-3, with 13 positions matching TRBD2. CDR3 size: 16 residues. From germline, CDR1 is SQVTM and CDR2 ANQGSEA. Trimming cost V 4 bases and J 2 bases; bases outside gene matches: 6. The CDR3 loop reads CSVVLAGGTYTDTQYF. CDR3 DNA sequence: TGCAGCGTTGTACTAGCGGGGGGGACCTACACAGATACGCAGTATTTT.

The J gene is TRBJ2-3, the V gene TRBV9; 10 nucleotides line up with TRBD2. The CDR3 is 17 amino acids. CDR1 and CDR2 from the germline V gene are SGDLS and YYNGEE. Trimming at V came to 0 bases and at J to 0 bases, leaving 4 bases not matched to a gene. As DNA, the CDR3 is TGTGCCAGCAGCGTAGGTCTAGCGGGAGCAAGCACAGATACGCAGTATTTT. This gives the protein CASSVGLAGASTDTQYF.

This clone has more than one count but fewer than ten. The CDR3 loop is CASSGDRGGNTIYF. The CDR3 DNA follows: TGTGCCAGCAGCGGAGACAGGGGTGGAAACACCATATATTTT. V and J are TRBV9 and TRBJ1-3, with 8 bases matching TRBD1. Unmatched junction bases numbered 2, after V lost 3 bases and J lost 3 bases. The CDR3 covers 14 residues. Germline values: CDR1 SGDLS, CDR2 YYNGEE.

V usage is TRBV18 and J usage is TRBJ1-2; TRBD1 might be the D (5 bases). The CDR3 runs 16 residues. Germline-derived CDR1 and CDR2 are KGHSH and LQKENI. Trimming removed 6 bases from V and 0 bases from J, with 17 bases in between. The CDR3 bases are TGTGCCAGCTCGCCAACCAGGGCAGCCTCTAACTATGGCTACACCTTC. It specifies CASSPTRAASNYGYTF.

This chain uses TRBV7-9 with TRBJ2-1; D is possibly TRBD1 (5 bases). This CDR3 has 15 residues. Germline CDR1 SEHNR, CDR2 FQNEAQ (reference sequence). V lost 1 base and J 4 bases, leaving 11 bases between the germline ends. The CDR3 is CASSLGTGTYNEQFF. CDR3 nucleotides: TGTGCCAGCAGCTTAGGTACAGGCACTTACAATGAGCAGTTCTTC.

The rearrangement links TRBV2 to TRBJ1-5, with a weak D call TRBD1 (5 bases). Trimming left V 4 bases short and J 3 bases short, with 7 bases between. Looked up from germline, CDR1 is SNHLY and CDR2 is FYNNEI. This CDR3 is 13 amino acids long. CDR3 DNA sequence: TGTGCCAGCAGTGGGACACCCAATCAGCCCCAGCATTTT. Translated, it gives CASSGTPNQPQHF.

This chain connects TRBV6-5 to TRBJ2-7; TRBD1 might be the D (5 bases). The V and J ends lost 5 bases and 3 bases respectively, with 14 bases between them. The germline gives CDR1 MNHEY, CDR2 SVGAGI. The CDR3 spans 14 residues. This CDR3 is CASSRGRDVYEQYF. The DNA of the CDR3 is TGTGCCAGCAGTAGGGGTAGGGATGTCTACGAGCAGTACTTC.

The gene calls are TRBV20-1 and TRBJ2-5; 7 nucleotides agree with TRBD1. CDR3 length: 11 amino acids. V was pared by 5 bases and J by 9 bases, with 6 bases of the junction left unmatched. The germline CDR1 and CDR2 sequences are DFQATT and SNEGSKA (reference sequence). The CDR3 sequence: CSAQGVGAQYF. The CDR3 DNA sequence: TGCAGTGCTCAGGGGGTTGGGGCCCAGTACTTC.

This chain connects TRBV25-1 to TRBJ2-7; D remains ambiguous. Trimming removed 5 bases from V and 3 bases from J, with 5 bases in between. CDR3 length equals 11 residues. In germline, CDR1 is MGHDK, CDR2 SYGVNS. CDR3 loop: CASSPLYEQYF. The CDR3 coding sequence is TGTGCCAGCAGTCCACTCTACGAGCAGTACTTC.

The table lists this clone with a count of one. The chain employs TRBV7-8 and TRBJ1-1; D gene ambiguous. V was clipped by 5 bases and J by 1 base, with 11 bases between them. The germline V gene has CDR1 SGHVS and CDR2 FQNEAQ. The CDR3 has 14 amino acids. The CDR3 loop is CASSLSGGNTEAFF. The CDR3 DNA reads TGTGCCAGCAGCCTTAGCGGAGGGAACACTGAAGCTTTCTTT.

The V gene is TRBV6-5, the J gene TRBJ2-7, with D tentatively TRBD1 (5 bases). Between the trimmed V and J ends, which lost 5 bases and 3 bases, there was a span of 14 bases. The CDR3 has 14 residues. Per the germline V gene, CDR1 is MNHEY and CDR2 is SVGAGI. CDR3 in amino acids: CASSDYRTGYEQYF. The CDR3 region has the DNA TGTGCCAGCAGTGATTACAGGACGGGCTACGAGCAGTACTTC.

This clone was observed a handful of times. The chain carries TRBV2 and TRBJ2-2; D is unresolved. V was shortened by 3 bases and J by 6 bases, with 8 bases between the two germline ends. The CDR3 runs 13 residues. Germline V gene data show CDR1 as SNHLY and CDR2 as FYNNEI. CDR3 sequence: CASSESVAGELFF. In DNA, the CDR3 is TGTGCCAGCAGTGAGTCCGTCGCCGGGGAGCTGTTTTTT.

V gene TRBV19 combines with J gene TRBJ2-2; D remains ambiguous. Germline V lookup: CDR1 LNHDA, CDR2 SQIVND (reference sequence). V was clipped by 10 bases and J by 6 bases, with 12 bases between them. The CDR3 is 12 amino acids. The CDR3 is CATASRPGELFF. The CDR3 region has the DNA TGTGCCACCGCCTCGAGGCCCGGGGAGCTGTTTTTT.

The CDR3: CAISQDRGGGYTF. CDR3 in DNA: TGTGCCATCAGCCAGGACAGGGGTGGGGGCTACACCTTC. The chain links TRBV10-3 to TRBJ1-2, with 9 bases that match TRBD1. V dropped 6 bases and J dropped 8; count of bases not matched to a gene: 7. This CDR3 region has 13 residues. Looked up from germline, CDR1 is ENHRY and CDR2 is SYGVKD.

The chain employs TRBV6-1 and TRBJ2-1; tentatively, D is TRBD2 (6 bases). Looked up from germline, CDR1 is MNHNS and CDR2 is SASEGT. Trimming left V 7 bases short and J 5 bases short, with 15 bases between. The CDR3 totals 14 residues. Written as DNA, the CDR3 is TGTGCCAGCACTCTGGAGAGGGAGGACAATGAGCAGTTCTTC. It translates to CASTLEREDNEQFF.

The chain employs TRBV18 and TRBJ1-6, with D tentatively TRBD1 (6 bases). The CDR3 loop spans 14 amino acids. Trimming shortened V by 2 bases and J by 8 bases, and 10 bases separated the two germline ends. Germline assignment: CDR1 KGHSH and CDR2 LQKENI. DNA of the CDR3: TGTGCCAGCTCACCAACAGGGAGGGATTCACCCCTCCACTTT. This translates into CASSPTGRDSPLHF.